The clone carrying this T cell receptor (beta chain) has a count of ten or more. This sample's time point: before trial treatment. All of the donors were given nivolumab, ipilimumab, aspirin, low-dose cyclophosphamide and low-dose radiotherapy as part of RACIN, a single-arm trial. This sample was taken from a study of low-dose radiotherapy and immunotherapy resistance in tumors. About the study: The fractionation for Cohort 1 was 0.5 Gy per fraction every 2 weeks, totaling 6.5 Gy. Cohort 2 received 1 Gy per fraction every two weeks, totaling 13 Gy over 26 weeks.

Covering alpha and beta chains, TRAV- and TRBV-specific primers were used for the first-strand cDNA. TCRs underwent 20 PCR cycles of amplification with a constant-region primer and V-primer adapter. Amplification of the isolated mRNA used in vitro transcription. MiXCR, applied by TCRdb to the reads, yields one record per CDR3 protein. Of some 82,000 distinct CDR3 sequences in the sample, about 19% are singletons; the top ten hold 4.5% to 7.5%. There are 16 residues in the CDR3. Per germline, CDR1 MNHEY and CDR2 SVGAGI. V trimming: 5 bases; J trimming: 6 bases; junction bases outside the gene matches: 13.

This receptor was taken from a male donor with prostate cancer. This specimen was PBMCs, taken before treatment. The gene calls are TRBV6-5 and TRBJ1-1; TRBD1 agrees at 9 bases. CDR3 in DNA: TGTGCCAGCAGTCCCCAGTGGACAGGGGAAAGACCTGAAGCTTTCTTT. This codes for CASSPQWTGERPEAFF.